This T cell receptor (beta chain) is from a study of OX40 agonist ivuxolimab in advanced cancers. For the study at large: Patients were given ivuxolimab, an antibody that agonizes OX40 (CD134).

Libraries were prepared by immunoSEQ multiplex PCR; TCRdb keeps only in-frame clonotypes and omits some of them. This sample carries some 43,000 clones, 75% to 90% of them seen once, and the ten largest clones take about 15%. With 2 bases removed from V and 1 base from J, the gap between germline ends came to 5 bases. Germline-derived CDR1 and CDR2 are PRHDT and FYEKMQ (reference sequence). CDR3 length equals 13 residues. As concerns this clone: Its antigen is not known.

Study outcomes and limitations: CD4+ T cells averaged fewer expanded clones than CD8+ T cells.

Sequencing used CD4+ or CD8+ T cells sorted from blood, obtained in a trial of the OX40 agonist ivuxolimab. The origin of this receptor is an adult with an advanced solid tumor such as melanoma, head and neck, liver or kidney cancer. This chain uses TRBV13 with TRBJ1-1; D unresolved. The CDR3 nucleotides are TGTGCCAGCAGCTTAACGCAGAACACTGAAGCTTTCTTT. It codes for CASSLTQNTEAFF.